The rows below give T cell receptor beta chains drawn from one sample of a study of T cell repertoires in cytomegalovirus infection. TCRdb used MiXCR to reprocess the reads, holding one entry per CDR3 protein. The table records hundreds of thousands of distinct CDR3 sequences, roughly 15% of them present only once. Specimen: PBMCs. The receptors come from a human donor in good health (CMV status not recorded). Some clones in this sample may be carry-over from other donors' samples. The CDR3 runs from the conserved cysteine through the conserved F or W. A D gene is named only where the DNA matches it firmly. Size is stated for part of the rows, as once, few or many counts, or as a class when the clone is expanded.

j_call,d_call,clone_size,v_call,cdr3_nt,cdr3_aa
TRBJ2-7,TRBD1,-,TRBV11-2,TGTGCCAGCAGCCTAGACCCTGGGACAGCCGAGCAGTACTTC,CASSLDPGTAEQYF
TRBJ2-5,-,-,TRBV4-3,TGCGCCAGCAGCCAAGAGGCGCAGGTGTCACGGTCCAGGGTAGAGACCCAGTACTTC,CASSQEAQVSRSRVETQYF
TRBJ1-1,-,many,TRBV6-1,TGTGCCAGCAGTGACCCGGGGGAGGGGGTCACTGAAGCTTTCTTT,CASSDPGEGVTEAFF
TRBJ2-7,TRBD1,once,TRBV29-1,TGCAGCGCAGGACAGGGGGATGGAACCGAGCAGTACTTC,CSAGQGDGTEQYF
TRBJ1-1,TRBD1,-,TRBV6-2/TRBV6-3,TGTGCCAGCAGTTACTCGCGGGACAGGGGGCTGCGGATCACTGAAGCTTTCTTT,CASSYSRDRGLRITEAFF
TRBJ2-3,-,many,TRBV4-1,TGCGCCAGCAGTAAAGGGCAGGGCACAGATACGCAGTATTTT,CASSKGQGTDTQYF
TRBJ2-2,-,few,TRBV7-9,TGTGCCAGCAACTCCCTGAGAACAAGGACGACCGGGGAGCTGTTTTTT,CASNSLRTRTTGELFF
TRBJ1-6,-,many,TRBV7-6,TGTGCCAGCAGCTTAGAAGCGGCCAACTCACCCCTCCACTTT,CASSLEAANSPLHF
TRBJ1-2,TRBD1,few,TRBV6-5,TGTGCCAGCAGTTACCTGCAACCGGGACAGGGGAGCTATGGCTACACCTTC,CASSYLQPGQGSYGYTF
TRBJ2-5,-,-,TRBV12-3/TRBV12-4,TGTGCCAGCAGTTTAGGGACACCGAATCAAGAGACCCAGTACTTC,CASSLGTPNQETQYF
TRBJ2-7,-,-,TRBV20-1,TGCAGTGCCTGGGGGTCCAGCGGACCCTCCTACGAGCAGTACTTC,CSAWGSSGPSYEQYF
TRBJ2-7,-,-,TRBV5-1,TGCGCCAGCAGCTTGGGCCCCGGGGAGGAGCAGTACTTC,CASSLGPGEEQYF
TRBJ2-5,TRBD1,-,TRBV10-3,TGTGCCACACGACAGGGGACCCACCAAGAGACCCAGTACTTC,CATRQGTHQETQYF
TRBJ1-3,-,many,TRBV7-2,TGTGCCAGCAGCCCGTACAGGGTAAACCGGGACACCATATATTTT,CASSPYRVNRDTIYF
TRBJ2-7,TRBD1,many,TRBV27,TGTGCCAGCAGTTTTAGGACAGGCCAGCCCCACGAGCAGTACTTC,CASSFRTGQPHEQYF
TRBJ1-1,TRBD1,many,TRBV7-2,TGTGCCAGCAGCTTTTCAGGGACAGGGAACACTGAAGCTTTCTTT,CASSFSGTGNTEAFF
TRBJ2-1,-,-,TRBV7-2,TGTGCCAGCAGCTTAGTTTACGGGGACAATGAGCAGTTCTTC,CASSLVYGDNEQFF
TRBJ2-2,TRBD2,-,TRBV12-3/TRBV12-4,TGTGCCAGCAACGCCCTAGCGGGGGCAAACACCGGGGAGCTGTTTTTT,CASNALAGANTGELFF
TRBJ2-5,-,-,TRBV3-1,TGTGCCAGCAGTCGCAGGGGTAATGACCAGTACTTC,CASSRRGNDQYF
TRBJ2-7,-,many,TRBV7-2,TGTGCCAGCAGCTCGTCAAGCTCCTACGAGCAGTACTTC,CASSSSSSYEQYF
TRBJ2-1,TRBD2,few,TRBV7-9,TGTGCCAGCAGCTCGCGGGGGGGAAGGAATGAGCAGTTCTTC,CASSSRGGRNEQFF
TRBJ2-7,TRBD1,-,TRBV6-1,TGTGCCAGCAGTGAAGGGGGGGACAGGAGCACCTACGAGCAGTACTTC,CASSEGGDRSTYEQYF
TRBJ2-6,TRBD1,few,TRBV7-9,TGTGCCAGCAACAAACTAAGGGGGCTAGATGGGGCCAACGTCCTGACTTTC,CASNKLRGLDGANVLTF
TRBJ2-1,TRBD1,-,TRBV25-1,TGTGCCAGCAGTGAACGGACAGGGGGCGATGAGCAGTTCTTC,CASSERTGGDEQFF
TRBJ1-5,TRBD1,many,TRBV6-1,TGTGCCAGCAGTGAAGCGCTTTTCTCCCAGGCAGGGGGACGGCAGCCCCAGCATTTT,CASSEALFSQAGGRQPQHF
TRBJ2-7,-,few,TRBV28,TGTGCCAGCAGTTTATTCTTTCAGGGGACAATTGTTCAGCAGTACTTC,CASSLFFQGTIVQQYF
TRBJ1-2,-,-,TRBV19,TGTGCCAGTAGTATTACCCAGGGAAGTATGTATGGCTACACCTTC,CASSITQGSMYGYTF
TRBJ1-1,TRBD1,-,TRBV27,TGTGCCAGCAGTTCATCCTCAGGGGGCACTGAAGCTTTCTTT,CASSSSSGGTEAFF
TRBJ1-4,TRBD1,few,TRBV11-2,TGTGCCAGCAGCCTCCTGACAGGGGATGAAAAACTGTTTTTT,CASSLLTGDEKLFF
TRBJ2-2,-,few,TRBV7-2,TGTGCCAGCAGCTTAGTGGGCTGGGGGCACCGGACCGGGGAGCTGTTTTTT,CASSLVGWGHRTGELFF
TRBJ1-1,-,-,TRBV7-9,TGTGCCAGCAGCATAGGACTCGGTCCTGAAGCTTTCTTT,CASSIGLGPEAFF
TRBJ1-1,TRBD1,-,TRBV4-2,TGTGCCAGCAGCCAAGATGGACAGGTGAACACTGAAGCTTTCTTT,CASSQDGQVNTEAFF
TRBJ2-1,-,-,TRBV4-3,TGCGCCAGCAGCCAAGATTCCGGCCATGAGCAGTTCTTC,CASSQDSGHEQFF
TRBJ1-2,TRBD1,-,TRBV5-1,TGCGCCAGCAGCCCCGGAGGGACAGAAGGCTACACCTTC,CASSPGGTEGYTF
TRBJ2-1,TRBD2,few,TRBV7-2,TGTGCCAGCAGCCCCGGGACTAGCGTCGGGGAGCAGTTCTTC,CASSPGTSVGEQFF
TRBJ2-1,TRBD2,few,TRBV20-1,TGCAGTGCTAGAGGGACTAGATCCTACAATGAGCAGTTCTTC,CSARGTRSYNEQFF
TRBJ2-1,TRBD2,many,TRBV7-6,TGTGCCAGCAGCTTAAAAGGCGGGGGTGGCTACAATGAGCAGTTCTTC,CASSLKGGGGYNEQFF
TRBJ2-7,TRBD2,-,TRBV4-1,TGCGCCAGCAGCCAAGAGGGCGGGAGCGACGAGCAGTACTTC,CASSQEGGSDEQYF
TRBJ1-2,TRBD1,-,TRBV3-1,TGTGCCAGCAGCCAAGGGACAGGGCCCTATGGCTACACCTTC,CASSQGTGPYGYTF
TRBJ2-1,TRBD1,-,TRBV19,TGTGCCAGTCGACCGGGGGGACAGGGGTCCAATGAGCAGTTCTTC,CASRPGGQGSNEQFF
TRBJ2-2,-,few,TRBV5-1,TGCGCCAGCAGCCCGCCAGAAGGGAGCGGGCTCTCCCGGGAGCTGTTTTTT,CASSPPEGSGLSRELFF
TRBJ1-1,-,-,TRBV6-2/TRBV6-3,TGTGCCAGCAGTCGCTACAACACTGAAGCTTTCTTT,CASSRYNTEAFF
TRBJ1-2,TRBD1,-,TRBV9,TGTGCCAGCAGCGTAGATGATTCTGGACAGGGTGGTGGCTACACCTTC,CASSVDDSGQGGGYTF
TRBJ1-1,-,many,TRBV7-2,TGTGCCAGCAGCTTTGCGACAGTGAACACTGAAGCTTTCTTT,CASSFATVNTEAFF
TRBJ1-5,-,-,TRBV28,TGTGCCAGCAGCACTTGGGGGGGTAGGAGCGTAGATCAGCCCCAGCATTTT,CASSTWGGRSVDQPQHF
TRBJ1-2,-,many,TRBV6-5,TGTGCCAGCAGTTACAGGGGAGGCTATGGCTACACCTTC,CASSYRGGYGYTF
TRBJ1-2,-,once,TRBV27,TGTGCCAGCAGTTTAACGGTGGGGCACCTGGATGGCTACACCTTC,CASSLTVGHLDGYTF
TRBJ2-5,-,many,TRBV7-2,TGTGCCAGCAGCTCGGACTTTTTGAGGGAGACCCAGTACTTC,CASSSDFLRETQYF
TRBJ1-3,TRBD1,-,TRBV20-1,TGCAGTGCTGCAGGGGGTCGGGAGGGAAACACCATATATTTT,CSAAGGREGNTIYF
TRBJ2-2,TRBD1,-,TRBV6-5,TGTGCCAGCAGTTACGCAGGGGGCCCCGGGGAGCTGTTTTTT,CASSYAGGPGELFF
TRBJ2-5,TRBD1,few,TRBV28,TGTGCCAGCAGCCTTGGACAGGTCGAGACCCAGTACTTC,CASSLGQVETQYF
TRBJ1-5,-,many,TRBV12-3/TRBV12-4,TGTGCCAGCAGAAACGGTCCAGGCTATAGCAATCAGCCCCAGCATTTT,CASRNGPGYSNQPQHF
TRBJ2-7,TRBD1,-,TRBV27,TGTGCCAGCAGTTTCCCCGACAGGGTTCGCGAGCAGTACTTC,CASSFPDRVREQYF